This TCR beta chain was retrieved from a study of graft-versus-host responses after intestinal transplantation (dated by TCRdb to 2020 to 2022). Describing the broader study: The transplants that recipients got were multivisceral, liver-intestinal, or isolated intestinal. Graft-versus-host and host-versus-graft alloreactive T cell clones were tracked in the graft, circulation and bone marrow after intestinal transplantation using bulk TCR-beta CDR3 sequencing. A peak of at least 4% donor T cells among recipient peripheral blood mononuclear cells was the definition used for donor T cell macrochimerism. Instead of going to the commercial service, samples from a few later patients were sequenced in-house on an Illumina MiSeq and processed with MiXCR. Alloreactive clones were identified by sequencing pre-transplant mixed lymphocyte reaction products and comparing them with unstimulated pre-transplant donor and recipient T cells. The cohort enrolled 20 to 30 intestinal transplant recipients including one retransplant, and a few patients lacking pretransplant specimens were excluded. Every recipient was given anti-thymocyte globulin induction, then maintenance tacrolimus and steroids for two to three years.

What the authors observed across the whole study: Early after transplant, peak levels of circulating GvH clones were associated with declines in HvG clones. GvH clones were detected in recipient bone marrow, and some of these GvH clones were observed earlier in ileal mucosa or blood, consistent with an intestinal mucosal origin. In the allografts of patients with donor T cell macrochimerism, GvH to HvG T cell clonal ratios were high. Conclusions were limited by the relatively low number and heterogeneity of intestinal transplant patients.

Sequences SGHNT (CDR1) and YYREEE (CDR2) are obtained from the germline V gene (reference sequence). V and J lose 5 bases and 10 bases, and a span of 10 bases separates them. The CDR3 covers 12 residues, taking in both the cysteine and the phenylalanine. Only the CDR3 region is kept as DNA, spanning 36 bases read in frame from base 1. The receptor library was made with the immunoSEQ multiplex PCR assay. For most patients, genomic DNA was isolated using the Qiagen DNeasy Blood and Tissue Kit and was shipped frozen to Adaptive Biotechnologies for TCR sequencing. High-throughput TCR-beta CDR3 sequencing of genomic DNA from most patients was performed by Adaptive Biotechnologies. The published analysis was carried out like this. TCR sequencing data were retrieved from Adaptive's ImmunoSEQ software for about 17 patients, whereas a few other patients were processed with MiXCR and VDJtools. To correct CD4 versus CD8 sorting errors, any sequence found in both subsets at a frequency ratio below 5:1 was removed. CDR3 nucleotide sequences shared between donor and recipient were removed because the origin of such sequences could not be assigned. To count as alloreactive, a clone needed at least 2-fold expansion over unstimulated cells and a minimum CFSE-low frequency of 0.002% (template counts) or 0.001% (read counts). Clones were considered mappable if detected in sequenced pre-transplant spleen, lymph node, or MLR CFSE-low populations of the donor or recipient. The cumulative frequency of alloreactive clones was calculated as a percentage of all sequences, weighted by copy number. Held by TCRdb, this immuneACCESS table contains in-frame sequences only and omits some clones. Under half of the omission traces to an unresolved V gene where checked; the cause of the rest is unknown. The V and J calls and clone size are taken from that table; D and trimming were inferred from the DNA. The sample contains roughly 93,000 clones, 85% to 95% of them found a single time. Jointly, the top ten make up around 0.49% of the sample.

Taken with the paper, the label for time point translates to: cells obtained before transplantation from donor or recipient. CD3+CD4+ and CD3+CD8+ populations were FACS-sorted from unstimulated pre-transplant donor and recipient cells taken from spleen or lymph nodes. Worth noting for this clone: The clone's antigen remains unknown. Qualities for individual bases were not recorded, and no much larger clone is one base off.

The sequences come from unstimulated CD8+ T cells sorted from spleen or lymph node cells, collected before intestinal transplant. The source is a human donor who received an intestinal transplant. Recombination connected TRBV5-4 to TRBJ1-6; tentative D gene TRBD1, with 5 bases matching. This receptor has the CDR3 CASRGRGSPLHF. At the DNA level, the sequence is TGTGCCAGCAGAGGGCGGGGGTCACCCCTCCACTTT.